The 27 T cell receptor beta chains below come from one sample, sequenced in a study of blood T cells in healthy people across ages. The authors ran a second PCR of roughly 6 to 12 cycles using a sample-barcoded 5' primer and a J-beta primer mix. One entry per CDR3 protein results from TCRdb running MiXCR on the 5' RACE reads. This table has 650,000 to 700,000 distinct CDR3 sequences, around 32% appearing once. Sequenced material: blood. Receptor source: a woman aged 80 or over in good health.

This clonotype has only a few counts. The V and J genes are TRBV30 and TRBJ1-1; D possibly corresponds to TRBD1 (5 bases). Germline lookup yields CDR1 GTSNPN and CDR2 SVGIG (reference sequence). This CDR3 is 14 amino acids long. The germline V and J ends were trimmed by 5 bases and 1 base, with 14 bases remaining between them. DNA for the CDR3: TGTGCCTGGCGATTCCGACAGAGGAACACTGAAGCTTTCTTT. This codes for CAWRFRQRNTEAFF.

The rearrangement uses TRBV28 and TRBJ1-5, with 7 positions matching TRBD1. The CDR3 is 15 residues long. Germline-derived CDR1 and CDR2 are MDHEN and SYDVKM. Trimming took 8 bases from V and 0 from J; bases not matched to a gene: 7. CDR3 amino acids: CASGDRAHSNQPQHF. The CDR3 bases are TGTGCCAGCGGAGACAGGGCCCATAGCAATCAGCCCCAGCATTTT. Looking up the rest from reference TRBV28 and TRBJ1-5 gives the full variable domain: DVKVTQSSRYLVKRTGEKVFLECVQDMDHENMFWYRQDPGLGLRLIYFSYDVKMKEKGDIPEGYSVSREKKERFSLILESASTNQTSMYLCASGDRAHSNQPQHFGDGTRLSIL.

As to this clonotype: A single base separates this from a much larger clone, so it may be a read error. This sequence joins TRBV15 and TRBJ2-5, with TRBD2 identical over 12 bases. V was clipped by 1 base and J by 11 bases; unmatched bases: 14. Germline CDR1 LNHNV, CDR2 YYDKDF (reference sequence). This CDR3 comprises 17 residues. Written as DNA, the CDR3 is TGTGCCACCAGCAGAGCGGTCGGGGCTAGCGGGGGGGTTGAGCAGTACTTC. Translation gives CATSRAVGASGGVEQYF.

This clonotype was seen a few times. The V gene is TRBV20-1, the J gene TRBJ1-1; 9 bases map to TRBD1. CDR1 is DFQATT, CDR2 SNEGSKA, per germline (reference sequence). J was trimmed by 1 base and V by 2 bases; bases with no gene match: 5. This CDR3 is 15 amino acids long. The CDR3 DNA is TGCAGTGCTAGAACATCGGACAGGGGGAACACTGAAGCTTTCTTT. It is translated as CSARTSDRGNTEAFF.

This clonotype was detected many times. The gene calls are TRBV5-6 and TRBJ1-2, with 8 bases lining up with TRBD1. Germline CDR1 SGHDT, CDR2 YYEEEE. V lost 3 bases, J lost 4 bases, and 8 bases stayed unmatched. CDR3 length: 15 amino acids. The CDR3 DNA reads TGTGCCAGCAGCTCCGGGACAGGAGACCTCTATGGCTACACCTTC. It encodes CASSSGTGDLYGYTF. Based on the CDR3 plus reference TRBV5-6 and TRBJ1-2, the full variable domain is DAGVTQSPTHLIKTRGQQVTLRCSPKSGHDTVSWYQQALGQGPQFIFQYYEEEERQRGNFPDRFSGHQFPNYSSELNVNALLLGDSALYLCASSSGTGDLYGYTFGSGTRLTVV.

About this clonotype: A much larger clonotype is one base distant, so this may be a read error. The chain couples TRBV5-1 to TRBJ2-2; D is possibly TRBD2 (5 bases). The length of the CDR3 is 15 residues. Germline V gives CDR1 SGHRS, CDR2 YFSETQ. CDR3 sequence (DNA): TGCGCCAGCAGCTTCAGGCTAGGGAACACCGGGGAGCGGTTTTTT. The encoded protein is CASSFRLGNTGERFF.

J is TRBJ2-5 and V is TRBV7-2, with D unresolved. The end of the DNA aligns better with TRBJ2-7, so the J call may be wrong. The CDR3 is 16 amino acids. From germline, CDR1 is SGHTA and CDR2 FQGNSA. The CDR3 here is CASSPNSVGSAYEQYF. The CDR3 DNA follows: TGTGCCAGCAGCCCAAACTCGGTGGGCTCAGCCTACGAGCAGTACTTC.

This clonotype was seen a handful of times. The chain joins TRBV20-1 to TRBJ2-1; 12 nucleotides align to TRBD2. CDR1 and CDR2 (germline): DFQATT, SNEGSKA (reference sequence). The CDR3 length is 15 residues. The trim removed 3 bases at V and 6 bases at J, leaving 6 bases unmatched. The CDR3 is CSASPLAGGCNEQFF. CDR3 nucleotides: TGCAGTGCTAGCCCACTAGCGGGGGGTTGCAATGAGCAGTTCTTC.

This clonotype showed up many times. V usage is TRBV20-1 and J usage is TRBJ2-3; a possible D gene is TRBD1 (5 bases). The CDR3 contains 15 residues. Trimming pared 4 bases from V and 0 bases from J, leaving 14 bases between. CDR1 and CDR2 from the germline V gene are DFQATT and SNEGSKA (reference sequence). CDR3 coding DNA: TGCAGTGCTACCCAGGGCAGTTCCAGCACAGATACGCAGTATTTT. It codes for CSATQGSSSTDTQYF.

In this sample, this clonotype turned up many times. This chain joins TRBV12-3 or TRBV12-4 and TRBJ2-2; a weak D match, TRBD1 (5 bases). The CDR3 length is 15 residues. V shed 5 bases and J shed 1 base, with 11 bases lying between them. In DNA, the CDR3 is TGTGCCAGCAGTCCGACAGCCTTGAACACCGGGGAGCTGTTTTTT. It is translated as CASSPTALNTGELFF.

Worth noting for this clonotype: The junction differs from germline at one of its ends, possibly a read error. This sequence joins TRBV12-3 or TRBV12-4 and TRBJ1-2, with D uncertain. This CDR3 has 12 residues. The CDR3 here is CAGSLANYDYTF. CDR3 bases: TGTGCCGGCAGTTTAGCTAACTATGACTACACCTTC.

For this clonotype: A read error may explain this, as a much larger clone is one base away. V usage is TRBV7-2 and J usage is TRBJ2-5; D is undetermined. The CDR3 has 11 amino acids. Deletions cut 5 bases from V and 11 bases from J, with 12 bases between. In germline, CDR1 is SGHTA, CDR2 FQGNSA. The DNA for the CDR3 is TGTGCCAGCAGCCACGACACTGAGCAGTACTTC. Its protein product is CASSHDTEQYF. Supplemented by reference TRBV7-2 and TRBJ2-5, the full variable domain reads GAGVSQSPSNKVTEKGKDVELRCDPISGHTALYWYRQSLGQGLEFLIYFQGNSAPDKSGLPSDRFSAERTGGSVSTLTIQRTQQEDSAVYLCASSHDTEQYFGPGTRLLVL.

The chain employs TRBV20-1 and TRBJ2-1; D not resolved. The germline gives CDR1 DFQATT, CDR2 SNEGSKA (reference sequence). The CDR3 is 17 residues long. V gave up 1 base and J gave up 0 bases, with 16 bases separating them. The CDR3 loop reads CSARGDLTISSYNEQFF. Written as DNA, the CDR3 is TGCAGTGCTAGAGGAGACTTGACAATCAGCTCCTACAATGAGCAGTTCTTC.

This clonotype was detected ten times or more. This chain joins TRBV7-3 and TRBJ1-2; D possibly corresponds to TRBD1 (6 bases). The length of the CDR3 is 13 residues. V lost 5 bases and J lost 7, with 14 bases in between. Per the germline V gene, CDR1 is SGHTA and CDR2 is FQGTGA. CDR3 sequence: CASSMGGAVGYTF. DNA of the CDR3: TGTGCCAGCAGCATGGGGGGGGCGGTTGGCTACACCTTC.

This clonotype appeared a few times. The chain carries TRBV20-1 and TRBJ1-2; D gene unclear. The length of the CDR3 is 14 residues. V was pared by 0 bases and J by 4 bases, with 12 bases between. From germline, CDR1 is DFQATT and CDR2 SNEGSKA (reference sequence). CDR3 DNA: TGCAGTGCTAGAGAAACAGCGGCGGCCTATGGCTACACCTTC. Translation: CSARETAAAYGYTF.

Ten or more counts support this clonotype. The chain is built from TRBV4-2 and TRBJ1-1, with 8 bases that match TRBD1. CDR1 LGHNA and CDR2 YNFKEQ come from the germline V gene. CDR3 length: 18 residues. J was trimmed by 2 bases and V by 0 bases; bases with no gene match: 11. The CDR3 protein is CASSQDLTGTGPNTEAFF. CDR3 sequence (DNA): TGTGCCAGCAGCCAAGACCTGACCGGGACAGGTCCTAACACTGAAGCTTTCTTT.

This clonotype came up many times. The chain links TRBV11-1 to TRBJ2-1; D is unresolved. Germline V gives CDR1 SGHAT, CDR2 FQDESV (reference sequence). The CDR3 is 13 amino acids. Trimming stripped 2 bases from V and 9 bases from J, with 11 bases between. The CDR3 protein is CASSLPASVEQFF. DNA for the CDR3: TGTGCCAGCAGCTTACCAGCTTCGGTTGAGCAGTTCTTC. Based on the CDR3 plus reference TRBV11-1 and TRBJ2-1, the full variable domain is EAEVAQSPRYKITEKSQAVAFWCDPISGHATLYWYRQILGQGPELLVQFQDESVVDDSQLPKDRFSAERLKGVDSTLKIQPAELGDSAMYLCASSLPASVEQFFGPGTRLTVL.

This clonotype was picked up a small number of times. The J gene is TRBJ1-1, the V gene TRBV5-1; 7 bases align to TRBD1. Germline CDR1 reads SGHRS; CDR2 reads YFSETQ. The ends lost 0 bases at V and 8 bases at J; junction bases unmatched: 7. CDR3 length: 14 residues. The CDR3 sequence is CASSLAAGGREAFF. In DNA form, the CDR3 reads TGCGCCAGCAGCTTGGCCGCAGGGGGAAGAGAAGCTTTCTTT.

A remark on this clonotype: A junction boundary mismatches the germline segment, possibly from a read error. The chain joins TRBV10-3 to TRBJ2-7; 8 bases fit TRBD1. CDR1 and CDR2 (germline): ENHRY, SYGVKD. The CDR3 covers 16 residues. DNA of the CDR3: TGTGCCACCAGTGAGCCTCAGGGGGCAGGGTCCTACGAGCAGTACTTC. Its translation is CATSEPQGAGSYEQYF.

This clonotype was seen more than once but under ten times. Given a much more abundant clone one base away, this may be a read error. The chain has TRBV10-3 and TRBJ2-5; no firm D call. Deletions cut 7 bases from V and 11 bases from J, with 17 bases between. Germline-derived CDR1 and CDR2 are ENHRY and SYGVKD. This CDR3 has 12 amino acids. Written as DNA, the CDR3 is TGTGCCATCAAACGCCACGAGGCTGAGCAGTACTTC. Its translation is CAIKRHEAEQYF.

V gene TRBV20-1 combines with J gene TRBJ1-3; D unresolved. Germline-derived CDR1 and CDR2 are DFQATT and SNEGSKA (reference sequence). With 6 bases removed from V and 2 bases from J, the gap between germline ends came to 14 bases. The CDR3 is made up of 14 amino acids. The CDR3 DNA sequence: TGCAGTGCCCAGAAGATGGAGCCTGGAAACACCATATATTTT. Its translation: CSAQKMEPGNTIYF.

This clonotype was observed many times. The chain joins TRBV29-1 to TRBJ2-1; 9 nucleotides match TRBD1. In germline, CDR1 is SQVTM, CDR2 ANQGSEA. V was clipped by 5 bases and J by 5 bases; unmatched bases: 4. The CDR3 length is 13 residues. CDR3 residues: CSVPGTGHNEQFF. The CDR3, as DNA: TGCAGCGTTCCTGGGACAGGGCACAATGAGCAGTTCTTC.

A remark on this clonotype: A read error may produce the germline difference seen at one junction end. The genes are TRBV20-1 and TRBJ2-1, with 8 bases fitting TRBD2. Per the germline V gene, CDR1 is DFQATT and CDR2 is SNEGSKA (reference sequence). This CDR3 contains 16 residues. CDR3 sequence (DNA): TGCAGTGCTAGAGGGGCTGGAGCGGGAGATCTCTATGAGCGGTTCTTC. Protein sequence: CSARGAGAGDLYERFF.

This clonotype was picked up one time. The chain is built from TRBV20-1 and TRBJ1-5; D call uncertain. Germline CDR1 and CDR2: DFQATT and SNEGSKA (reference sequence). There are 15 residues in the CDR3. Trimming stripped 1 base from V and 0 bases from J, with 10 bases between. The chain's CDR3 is CSARVGRGSNQPQHF. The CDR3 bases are TGCAGTGCTAGAGTGGGAAGAGGTAGCAATCAGCCCCAGCATTTT.

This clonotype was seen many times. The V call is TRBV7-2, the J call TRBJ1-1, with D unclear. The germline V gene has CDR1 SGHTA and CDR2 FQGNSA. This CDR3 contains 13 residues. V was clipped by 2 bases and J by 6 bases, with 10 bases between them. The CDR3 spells CASSLQVRAEAFF. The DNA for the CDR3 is TGTGCCAGCAGCTTACAGGTGCGCGCTGAAGCTTTCTTT.

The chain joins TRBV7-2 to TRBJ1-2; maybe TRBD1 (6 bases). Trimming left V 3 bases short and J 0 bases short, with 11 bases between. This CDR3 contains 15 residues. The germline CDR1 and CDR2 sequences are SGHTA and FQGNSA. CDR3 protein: CASSFPDRANYGYTF. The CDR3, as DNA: TGTGCCAGCAGCTTTCCGGACAGAGCTAACTATGGCTACACCTTC.

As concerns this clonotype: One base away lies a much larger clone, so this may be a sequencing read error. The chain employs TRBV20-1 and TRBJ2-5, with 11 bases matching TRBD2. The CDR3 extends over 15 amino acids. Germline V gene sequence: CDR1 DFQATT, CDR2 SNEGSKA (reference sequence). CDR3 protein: CSARTSGASQEAQYF. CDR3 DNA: TGCAGTGCTAGGACTAGCGGGGCCTCCCAAGAGGCCCAGTACTTC.